This T cell receptor (beta chain) was sequenced for a study of post-analysis software for immune sequencing data. About the research overall: Relapsing-remitting, secondary progressive and progressive-relapsing courses of multiple sclerosis were included.

Germline CDR1 LNHDA, CDR2 SQIVND (reference sequence). CDR3 length equals 14 residues. V shed 8 bases and J 7 bases; nucleotides not matched to a gene: 8. In this sample, this clonotype turned up a few times. What it binds is not known. Prepared libraries of TCR beta cDNA carried unique molecular identifiers. Out of roughly 0.85 to 10 million T cells, some 480,000 cDNA molecules were generated. MiXCR was run by TCRdb on the PCR reads, yielding one entry per CDR3 protein. The sample lists hundreds of thousands of distinct CDR3 sequences; 35% to 45% were seen once. Whole-study results and caveats: By F measure, strong co-clustering occurred among samples prepared in the same batch. Five TRBV segments appeared more often in patients than in controls, and TRBV5-6, TRBV5-1 and TRBV20-1 were among these.

This sequence joins TRBV19 and TRBJ2-2; 9 bases match TRBD2. Sequencing used blood. The sequence derives from a girl aged 2-10 years with multiple sclerosis. CDR3 amino acids: CASLGIAGVGELFF. CDR3 bases: TGTGCCAGTCTGGGAATAGCGGGGGTCGGGGAGCTGTTTTTT.